These T cell receptor beta chains were read from a single sample in a study of cytomegalovirus exposure and HLA in healthy donors. Clones were read by immunoSEQ multiplex PCR, and TCRdb kept only the in-frame ones, dropping some. The sample carries some 110,000 clones, about 79% recorded once. The sample consisted of PBMCs. The source of these receptors is a man in his sixties in good health and CMV-seropositive. Each CDR3 is given without its conserved first and last residue.

v_call cdr3_aa
TRBV4-3 ASSDQGETDTQY
TRBV10-3 AIRGTGDEQF
TRBV7-2 ASSLKGQGPYEQY
TRBV2 ASSEARGAGGDT
TRBV7-2 ASSLYRDSVEQY
TRBV5-1 ASSLRQGYEQY
TRBV7-2 ASSLAGASNQPQH
TRBV28 ASSLGGADQQY
TRBV4-2 ASSQDSGGANEQF
TRBV6-1 ASRAGTSSYNEQF
TRBV27 ASRRPGQGTDTQY
TRBV6-6 ASTGGAHTTYNEQF
TRBV23-1 ASSLITGTTGELF
TRBV28 ASSLPGQGDGNTIY
TRBV9 ASSVDGSSYNSPLH
TRBV27 ASSLTGDYGYT
TRBV19 ASSIRTGRQETQY
TRBV2 ASRPTVTGNTIY
TRBV19 ASRGTGLSGANVLT
TRBV7-9 ASSFEGNTEAF
TRBV7-2 ASSTYLRGGTEAF
TRBV11-2 ASSFARDRRSYNEQF
TRBV4-2 ASSQEWRGAYNEQF
TRBV4-1 ASSQDGSRGQGYEQY
TRBV5-1 ASSLVRGLTDTQY
TRBV6-5 ASRLREGDTGELF
TRBV7-2 ASSLGGTLSYEQY
TRBV9 ASSLSGGGTTDTQY
TRBV14 ASSPRDRVHTIY
TRBV11-1 ASSLDRNTEAF
TRBV5-1 ASSLTPGSGNEQF
TRBV7-9 ASSDRGPYEQY
TRBV4-1 ASSKTNMNTEAF
TRBV10-3 ATVGAAGYQETQY
TRBV19 ASSISPGGSNEKLF
TRBV7-2 ASRRGAGETQY
TRBV4-3 ASSQDLQGEADTQY
TRBV2 ASNSLPGATGELF
TRBV6-6 ASRQGPNTGELF
TRBV13 ASSSSGWGYGYT
TRBV28 ASSYPAGGADTQY
TRBV18 ASSPEEGGRRETQY
TRBV7-2 ASSFLPSGGRTDEQY
TRBV7-9 ASSLAAGPYEQY
TRBV5-1 ASSLGGANEKLF
TRBV27 ASRGSGALIIRTDTQY